Included here is one TCR beta chain sequence, with context. Its antigen is not identified. Assay used: immunoSEQ multiplex PCR; TCRdb lists only in-frame clones, some missing. The data show about 98,000 clones, roughly 87% seen once. The entry originates in a study of cytomegalovirus exposure and HLA in healthy donors. Notes on the study in general: According to a subsequent analysis, TCR clusters from the first cohort were inclined to appear together in the roughly 120 validation repertoires.

Germline CDR1 is SGDLS and CDR2 is YYNGEE. V lost 2 bases, J lost 1 base, and 7 bases stayed unmatched. The CDR3 runs to 17 residues. The chain couples TRBV9 to TRBJ2-1, with TRBD2 matching 9 bases. Sequenced input: PBMCs. This sequence originates from a man in his late teens or twenties in good health and CMV-seropositive. As DNA, the CDR3 is TGTGCCAGCAGCGTCATTGGCGGGGGGGTTTCCTACAATGAGCAGTTCTTC. This encodes CASSVIGGGVSYNEQFF.